A selection of T cell receptor beta chains follows, all from one sample in a study of radiotherapy plus CTLA-4 blockade in lung cancer. Profiling relied on immunoSEQ multiplex PCR, and the TCRdb table lists in-frame clones only, not all of them. The sample has 80,000 to 95,000 clones, roughly 80% seen once. This material consisted of peripheral blood, taken from a patient treated with radiotherapy plus ipilimumab. These receptors were collected from a human donor with non-small cell lung cancer who had stable disease on radiotherapy plus ipilimumab. Each CDR3 is given with its conserved first and last residue. A D gene is named only where the DNA matches it firmly. Some rows mark clone size as missing; the rest say once, few, many or name a class of expanded clone.

TGTGCCAGCGGGGATCTTCTCACTGAAGCTTTCTTT,CASGDLLTEAFF,TRBJ1-1,-,-,TRBV28
TGTGCCAGCAGTTCTGGGACGGATAGCAATCAGCCCCAGCATTTT,CASSSGTDSNQPQHF,TRBJ1-5,-,-,TRBV27
TGTGCCAGCAGCTTAAATCGGTTTCCAGATACGCAGTATTTT,CASSLNRFPDTQYF,TRBJ2-3,-,-,TRBV7-9
TGTGCCAGCAGCCCCGGTCAGGCCCCAGGGGGCTACACCTTC,CASSPGQAPGGYTF,TRBJ1-2,-,-,TRBV5-8
TGTGCCAGCATCAAAGGCAGGGGTGACCAGCCCCAGCATTTT,CASIKGRGDQPQHF,TRBJ1-5,-,-,TRBV28
TGTGCCAGCAGTGAGTGGACCCACTCAAAAGCTTTCTTT,CASSEWTHSKAFF,TRBJ1-1,-,-,TRBV2
TGCGCCAGCAGCCCGCTTCTAGCGGAGCGTATAGATACGCAGTATTTT,CASSPLLAERIDTQYF,TRBJ2-3,-,TRBD2,TRBV5-1
TGTGCCAGCAGCTTAGTGGCGGCTAATCAGCCCCAGCATTTT,CASSLVAANQPQHF,TRBJ1-5,-,-,TRBV7-9
TGTGCCAGCAGTGGGATCAGGGGACCAACTAATGAAAAACTGTTTTTT,CASSGIRGPTNEKLFF,TRBJ1-4,-,-,TRBV6-1
TGCAGCGCTCTGGACAGGGGAAGGTCCGCTAATGAAAAACTGTTTTTT,CSALDRGRSANEKLFF,TRBJ1-4,once,TRBD1,TRBV29-1
TGCAGCGCCGACGAGGGGGCGGGAGGGCCCTACAATGAGCAGTTCTTC,CSADEGAGGPYNEQFF,TRBJ2-1,-,TRBD2,TRBV29-1
TGTGCCAGCAGCTTAGCTCTGGGATCGAACACTGAAGCTTTCTTT,CASSLALGSNTEAFF,TRBJ1-1,-,-,TRBV11-2
TGTGCCAGCAGTTCCCCCGGAGGGACCCCGAGGGGCTACACCTTC,CASSSPGGTPRGYTF,TRBJ1-2,-,-,TRBV28
TGTGCCAGCAGTTATCATCCCCCACGGGTCGAGCAGTACTTC,CASSYHPPRVEQYF,TRBJ2-7,-,-,TRBV11-2
TGTGCCTGGGGCGACAGGGCCCCCCTCCACTTT,CAWGDRAPLHF,TRBJ1-6,once,TRBD1,TRBV30
TGTGCCAGCAGTGAACTTGGCCAACGGGGCGAAAAACTGTTTTTT,CASSELGQRGEKLFF,TRBJ1-4,once,-,TRBV2
TGCGCCAGCAGCTTCGATAGCAATCAGCCCCAGCATTTT,CASSFDSNQPQHF,TRBJ1-5,once,-,TRBV5-1
TGTGCCAGCGGACTTAGCGGGGGCCTTAGCACAGATACGCAGTATTTT,CASGLSGGLSTDTQYF,TRBJ2-3,few,TRBD2,TRBV11-1
TGCAGCGTTGAGTTGGCCTCTGGAAACACCATATATTTT,CSVELASGNTIYF,TRBJ1-3,-,-,TRBV29-1
TGTGCCAGTAGTATGGCGCCAGGAGGCAATCAGCCCCAGCATTTT,CASSMAPGGNQPQHF,TRBJ1-5,-,-,TRBV19